The source of this T cell receptor (beta chain) is a study of blood T cell repertoires in COVID-19 (dated by TCRdb to between 2020 and 2021). Study-wide context: Samples from collaborators originated in the United States, Italy and Spain and spanned both the acute and convalescent phases of COVID-19. The prospective study material was composed of cDNA or gDNA derived from T cells, B-cell-depleted T cells, or PBMCs. Deeply sampled blood TCRbeta repertoires from subjects exposed to, actively infected with, or recovered from COVID-19 were included in the dataset. The repertoires were released in a freely available public database intended as a resource for research on the immune response to SARS-CoV-2. The samples were drawn from two sources: the first 160 participants of the ongoing ImmuneRACE study, and 1,000 to 1,500 subjects contributed by 6 global collaborators. A de-identified subject ID, COVID-19 status, age in years and sex were almost always included in the sample metadata. HLA class I and class II types, where available, came from metadata supplied by the sample provider rather than from assay-based typing.

In the case of this clone: Its antigen is not yet known. Base-call qualities are not available, and no considerably larger clone is one nucleotide away.

Collaborating institutions collected whole blood in K2EDTA tubes following their own protocols. For TCRbeta analysis, collaborators shipped samples in one of three forms: frozen whole blood, isolated PBMCs, or DNA extracted from either of those sample types. V was cut back by 4 bases and J by 4 bases, leaving a gap of 8 bases between them. The CDR3 spans 12 residues, from the cysteine through the phenylalanine. Only the CDR3 part of the read is kept: 36 bases, read in frame from the first base. In the germline V gene, CDR1 corresponds to SGHRS and CDR2 to YFSETQ. Results the study describes overall, beyond this receptor: The quantity of clinical and demographic metadata differed by source and by participant and was supplied without curation.

The immunoSEQ Assay, a bias-controlled multiplex PCR, was used to amplify TCRbeta CDR3 regions from genomic DNA. The original methods were these. Nucleated cell counts per sample were estimated from amplification of reference gene primers within the assay. Sequence reads were collapsed and filtered to measure the absolute abundance of every unique TCRbeta CDR3 rearrangement. For each sample, productive Simpson clonality was calculated by taking the square root of Simpson's diversity index across productive rearrangements. Drawn from immuneACCESS, this table holds only the in-frame rearrangements with V and J called that TCRdb kept. Clones are partly lost; checked studies trace under half to an unresolved V gene and leave the rest unexplained. Clone size and V and J calls were adopted from that table, with D and trimming inferred from the DNA. In all, the sample holds 340,000 or so clones, and around 83% of those were seen once. The top ten hold around 3% of the sample.

The chain was built from TRBV5-1 and TRBJ1-2; TRBD1 could be the D gene, as 5 bases match. Sequenced sample: peripheral blood. The TCR sequence derives from a young man with active or convalescent COVID-19. The sequenced DNA is TGCGCCAGCAGCCCCGGGGGCTATGGCTACACCTTC. This yields the protein CASSPGGYGYTF.